Listed here are 23 T cell receptor beta chains from one sample, sequenced in a study of cytomegalovirus exposure and HLA in healthy donors. Amplification used 60 Vbeta primers and 13 Jbeta primers. Sequencing was performed with immunoSEQ multiplex PCR; in TCRdb, only in-frame clones are kept and a portion is missing. The sample holds 150,000 to 200,000 clones; approximately 80% are singletons and the top ten take about 2.6%. Sequencing was performed on PBMCs. The receptors stem from a middle-aged woman in good health and CMV-seropositive.

This clone has a handful of counts. The chain couples TRBV19 to TRBJ2-5, with TRBD2 matching 13 bases. With 5 bases clipped from V and 11 bases from J, the junction kept 8 bases outside the gene matches. The germline V gene has CDR1 LNHDA and CDR2 SQIVND (reference sequence). This CDR3 contains 14 residues. DNA of the CDR3: TGTGCCAGTAGTCAACTAGCGGGGGGGGGATCGCAGTACTTC. It encodes CASSQLAGGGSQYF.

The rearrangement uses TRBV20-1 and TRBJ2-1; no clear D gene. This CDR3 region has 11 residues. Trimming cost V 5 bases and J 7 bases, with 9 bases left between them. CDR1 DFQATT and CDR2 SNEGSKA come from the germline V gene (reference sequence). CDR3 amino acids: CSADRINEQFF. The CDR3 DNA reads as TGCAGTGCTGATAGAATAAATGAGCAGTTCTTC.

V gene TRBV25-1 combines with J gene TRBJ2-1; 8 bases agree with TRBD2. V dropped 6 bases and J dropped 7; count of bases not matched to a gene: 11. CDR3 length: 15 residues. Germline CDR1 and CDR2: MGHDK and SYGVNS. The CDR3: CASSGGPGGSNEQFF. CDR3 coding DNA: TGTGCCAGCAGCGGGGGACCGGGAGGGTCTAATGAGCAGTTCTTC.

The rearrangement joins TRBV12-5 to TRBJ2-7; 14 nucleotides line up with TRBD2. V gave up 5 bases and J gave up 4 bases; unmatched junction bases: 4. The CDR3 is 15 amino acids. CDR1 LGHNT and CDR2 FRNRAP come from the germline V gene. For the CDR3, the DNA is TGTGCTAGTGGTCCCGGGACTAGCGGGAGTTACGAGCAGTACTTC. Translated: CASGPGTSGSYEQYF.

This sequence joins TRBV7-2 and TRBJ1-1; D perhaps matches TRBD1 (6 bases). V shed 0 bases and J shed 6 bases, with 11 bases lying between them. The CDR3 loop spans 14 amino acids. Germline V gene lookup returns CDR1 SGHTA and CDR2 FQGNSA. The CDR3 sequence: CASSLAGPGAEAFF. The CDR3 DNA reads as TGTGCCAGCAGCTTAGCCGGGCCAGGGGCTGAAGCTTTCTTT.

The chain employs TRBV30 and TRBJ2-3; TRBD2 matches 12 bases. Germline-derived CDR1 and CDR2 are GTSNPN and SVGIG (reference sequence). The CDR3 has 16 residues. J lost 2 bases, V lost 2 bases, and 5 bases had no gene match. CDR3 region: CAWSTGTSGLTDTQYF. In DNA form, the CDR3 reads TGTGCCTGGAGTACTGGGACTAGCGGGCTCACAGATACGCAGTATTTT. Supplemented by reference TRBV30 and TRBJ2-3, the full variable domain reads SQTIHQWPATLVQPVGSPLSLECTVEGTSNPNLYWYRQAAGRGLQLLFYSVGIGQISSEVPQNLSASRPQDRQFILSSKKLLLSDSGFYLCAWSTGTSGLTDTQYFGPGTRLTVL.

The rearrangement uses TRBV5-1 and TRBJ2-7; D remains unclear. V dropped 4 bases and J dropped 1 base, with 15 bases sitting between them. The CDR3 has 15 amino acids. CDR1 and CDR2 (germline): SGHRS, YFSETQ. Written as DNA, the CDR3 is TGCGCCAGCAGCGAGTCGGGTCCTCCTTCCTACGAGCAGTACTTC. It encodes CASSESGPPSYEQYF.

The J gene is TRBJ2-1, the V gene TRBV10-3; 8 nucleotides match TRBD1. With 8 bases clipped from V and 8 bases from J, the junction kept 5 bases outside the gene matches. Looked up from germline, CDR1 is ENHRY and CDR2 is SYGVKD. The CDR3 runs to 12 residues. The CDR3 nucleotides are TGTGCCATCGGACAGGGTGGGGATGAGCAGTTCTTC. This sequence encodes CAIGQGGDEQFF.

The chain combines TRBV19 with TRBJ2-1, with 10 bases lining up with TRBD2. This CDR3 region has 15 residues. Germline V gene lookup returns CDR1 LNHDA and CDR2 SQIVND (reference sequence). Germline trimming cut 5 bases from V and 7 bases from J; bases unmatched to any gene: 8. CDR3 nucleotides: TGTGCCAGTAGTCTCGAGGGACTAGCGATAAATGAGCAGTTCTTC. Translation: CASSLEGLAINEQFF.

The rearrangement links TRBV11-2 to TRBJ2-7; weak D call: TRBD2 (6 bases). The germline V and J ends were trimmed by 5 bases and 7 bases, with 15 bases remaining between them. This CDR3 contains 13 residues. Germline V gene sequence: CDR1 SGHAT, CDR2 FQNNGV. The chain's CDR3 is CASSDRLETEQYF. CDR3 sequence (DNA): TGTGCCAGCAGCGACAGACTAGAGACGGAGCAGTACTTC.

This chain uses TRBV10-3 with TRBJ2-7; D remains ambiguous. The CDR3 length is 13 residues. Per the germline V gene, CDR1 is ENHRY and CDR2 is SYGVKD. The V end was cut by 5 bases, the J end by 1 base, with 9 bases between. DNA of the CDR3: TGTGCCATCAGTAGCGTTCCTTCCTACGAGCAGTACTTC. Protein product: CAISSVPSYEQYF.

The chain uses TRBV30 and TRBJ1-5; D not resolved. The germline gives CDR1 GTSNPN, CDR2 SVGIG (reference sequence). The CDR3 is made up of 14 amino acids. V was shortened by 2 bases and J by 4 bases, with 12 bases between the two germline ends. In nucleotides, the CDR3 is TGTGCCTGGAGTATACCGGGGTCAAATCAGCCCCAGCATTTT. Translation gives CAWSIPGSNQPQHF.

This sequence joins TRBV25-1 and TRBJ2-5, with 10 bases fitting TRBD1. The J call is doubtful: the DNA matches TRBJ2-7 better. This CDR3 has 14 amino acids. Germline CDR1 MGHDK, CDR2 SYGVNS. CDR3 region: CASSDRDRGYEQYF. The CDR3 nucleotides read TGTGCCAGCAGTGACCGGGACAGGGGCTACGAGCAGTACTTC.

J is TRBJ1-1 and V is TRBV29-1; D is possibly TRBD1 (5 bases). The CDR3 is 13 amino acids. CDR1 and CDR2 from the germline V gene are SQVTM and ANQGSEA. V lost 6 bases and J 2 bases, leaving 13 bases between the germline ends. The CDR3 region is CSVWGGTNTEAFF. CDR3 sequence (DNA): TGCAGCGTGTGGGGGGGGACTAACACTGAAGCTTTCTTT.

V usage is TRBV19 and J usage is TRBJ2-1; 7 nucleotides agree with TRBD2. Trimming at V came to 7 bases and at J to 5 bases, leaving 11 bases not matched to a gene. The CDR3 contains 15 residues. Germline loops: CDR1 LNHDA, CDR2 SQIVND (reference sequence). The CDR3: CASTKTSLDDNEQFF. The DNA of the CDR3 is TGTGCCAGTACTAAGACTAGCCTTGACGACAATGAGCAGTTCTTC.

The CDR3 loop is CASSSGGLAGAETQYF. The CDR3 DNA reads as TGTGCCAGCAGCTCGGGGGGACTAGCGGGGGCGGAGACCCAGTACTTC. The rearrangement uses TRBV5-4 and TRBJ2-5; 14 bases fit TRBD2. This CDR3 region has 16 residues. J lost 5 bases, V lost 3 bases, and 6 bases had no gene match. Germline loops: CDR1 SGHNT, CDR2 YYREEE (reference sequence).

The rearrangement joins TRBV6-5 to TRBJ1-1; TRBD1 agrees at 8 bases. CDR1 is MNHEY, CDR2 SVGAGI, per germline. V dropped 4 bases and J dropped 8; count of bases not matched to a gene: 6. The CDR3 extends over 13 amino acids. For the CDR3, the DNA is TGTGCCAGCAGTTTCCGCGGACAGGGCGAAGCTTTCTTT. It codes for CASSFRGQGEAFF.

This clone was picked up one time. The J gene is TRBJ2-7, the V gene TRBV7-8, with D tentatively TRBD1 (5 bases). Germline-derived CDR1 and CDR2 are SGHVS and FQNEAQ. Trimming shortened V by 2 bases and J by 6 bases, and 8 bases separated the two germline ends. CDR3 size: 12 residues. CDR3 coding DNA: TGTGCCAGCAGCTTAACAGGCGTCGAGCAGTACTTC. Amino acids: CASSLTGVEQYF.

This rearrangement joins TRBV7-9 to TRBJ2-3; tentatively, D is TRBD1 (6 bases). The CDR3 length is 16 residues. With 0 bases removed from V and 4 bases from J, the gap between germline ends came to 14 bases. The germline V gene has CDR1 SEHNR and CDR2 FQNEAQ (reference sequence). Written as DNA, the CDR3 is TGTGCCAGCAGCTTAGCCCGGACAGCAGACCCAGATACGCAGTATTTT. Protein: CASSLARTADPDTQYF.

The V and J genes are TRBV5-1 and TRBJ2-1; 11 bases are shared with TRBD2. The CDR3 loop spans 15 amino acids. Germline values: CDR1 SGHRS, CDR2 YFSETQ. The V gene end was trimmed by 2 bases and the J gene end by 10 bases; junction bases not matched to a gene: 8. CDR3 DNA: TGCGCCAGCAGCTTAGGGACTAGCGGTCCCGGCGAGCAGTTCTTC. Residues: CASSLGTSGPGEQFF.

The chain has TRBV7-9 and TRBJ2-7; D remains ambiguous. Trimming pared 5 bases from V and 0 bases from J, leaving 14 bases between. The germline V gene encodes CDR1 SEHNR and CDR2 FQNEAQ (reference sequence). The CDR3 is 15 amino acids. The CDR3 is CASSPEAVYSYEQYF. CDR3 DNA sequence: TGTGCCAGCAGCCCCGAGGCAGTCTACTCCTACGAGCAGTACTTC.

The chain combines TRBV6-6 with TRBJ1-4; D not certain. The V and J ends lost 0 bases and 8 bases respectively, with 4 bases between them. CDR1 MNHNY and CDR2 SVGAGI come from the germline V gene (reference sequence). CDR3 length equals 12 residues. The CDR3 region has the DNA TGTGCCAGCAGTTACTCCTCCGAAAAACTGTTTTTT. Translation gives CASSYSSEKLFF.

Here the CDR3 reads CASSPSSSYEQYF. In nucleotides, the CDR3 is TGCGCCAGCAGCCCTAGCTCTTCCTACGAGCAGTACTTC. The chain couples TRBV5-1 to TRBJ2-7, with TRBD2 as a possible D gene (5 bases). The germline V gene encodes CDR1 SGHRS and CDR2 YFSETQ. The CDR3 sequence is 13 residues long. V was cut by 4 bases and J by 1 base, with 9 bases left in between.